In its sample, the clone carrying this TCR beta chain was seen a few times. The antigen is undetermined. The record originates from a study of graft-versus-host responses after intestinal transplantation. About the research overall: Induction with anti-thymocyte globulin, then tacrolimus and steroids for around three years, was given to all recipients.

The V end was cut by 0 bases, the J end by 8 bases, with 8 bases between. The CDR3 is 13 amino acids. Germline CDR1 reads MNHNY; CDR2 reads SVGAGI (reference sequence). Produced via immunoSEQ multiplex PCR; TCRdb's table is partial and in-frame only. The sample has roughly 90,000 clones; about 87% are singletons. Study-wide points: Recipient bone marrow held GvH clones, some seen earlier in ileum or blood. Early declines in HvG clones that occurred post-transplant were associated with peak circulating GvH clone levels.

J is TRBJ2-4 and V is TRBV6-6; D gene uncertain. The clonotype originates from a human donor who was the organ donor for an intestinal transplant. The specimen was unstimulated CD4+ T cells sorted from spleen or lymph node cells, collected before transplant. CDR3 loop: CASSYSTQDIQYF. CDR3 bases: TGTGCCAGCAGTTACTCGACGCAGGACATTCAGTACTTC.